Detailed here is one T cell receptor beta chain. Its target antigen remains unknown. Per-nucleotide qualities are absent, and no much larger clonotype sits a single base away. Every donor in the study was a healthy Caucasian. Miltenyi CD45RO+ enrichment and human naive T-cell isolation kits were used to isolate memory (CD45RO+) and naive T cells from PBMC. The data stem from a study of identical twins listed by TCRdb under 2016. For context, the study as a whole: To test whether fetal clonotypes persist, the study used deep sequencing on TCR alpha and beta repertoires from monozygotic twins, unrelated adults of various ages, and cord blood. Replicate twin experiments were performed at different times using different library preparation protocols to rule out contamination. Broader findings and caveats from the paper: Invariant T cells such as MAIT and iNKT could partly confound zero-insertion analyses, although diverse VJ usage argued against such confounding for most clonotypes. Because the same donors could not be followed over many years, the conclusions depended on cross-sectional statistical analysis. A weaker excess of twin sharing was found in beta out-of-frame sequences because the signal-to-noise ratio was lowered by fewer shared sequences. Fewer insertions were carried by abundant cord blood beta clonotypes; a weaker similar trend was observed in young adult naive repertoires, while no such trend was observed in memory repertoires. In monozygotic twins, recombination models systematically underestimated out-of-frame TCR alpha sharing, but the models matched the sharing seen between unrelated individuals. Compared with coincidental sharing between unrelated individuals, out-of-frame TCR alpha sequences shared between twins had an excess of sequences with low generation probability.

The CDR3 starts with the cysteine, ends with the phenylalanine, and has 14 residues. Only the CDR3 portion is preserved as DNA: 42 bases, with reading frame beginning at the first base. Germline trimming amounts to 6 bases on V and 8 bases on J, with 11 as the count of junction bases outside the gene matches. Via the germline V gene (reference sequence), CDR1 is LNHDA and CDR2 SQIVND. The protocol used for the library was 5' RACE. TCRdb records Illumina HiSeq 2000 as the sequencer. Template switching introduced a universal primer binding site; the final cDNA contained a unique molecular identifier, enabling accurate counting of TCR cDNA molecules. Specific primers in the conserved constant-segment region were used to synthesize first-strand cDNA for the TCR alpha and beta chains. Each cDNA library was double barcoded, with a SMART-Mk sample barcode plus Illumina barcodes, to control for contamination. Two successive PCR steps introduced TruSeq adapter sequences along with Illumina sample barcodes. The Illumina HiSeq platform was used with custom primers to sequence TCR alpha and beta cDNA libraries. The authors processed their data as follows. MiGEC processed the raw reads to extract unique molecular identifiers, while MiXCR was used to determine the CDR3 positions. For each individual, recombination models were inferred using an EM algorithm with the repgenHMM and IGoR tools. The tcR package in R was used for shared clonotype analysis, with sharing normalized by the product of cloneset sizes. To study raw recombination free of thymic and clonal selection effects, out-of-frame nonproductive sequences were analyzed. In-frame beta chains were kept once TCRdb had trimmed the public reads at Q25 with fastp and called clones with MiXCR. Here each entry gathers all rows of one CDR3 protein and keeps the most common genes and DNA. TCRdb's processing, not the authors', yielded these V and J calls. Present in this sample are 100,000 or so distinct CDR3 sequences, under 6.5% of which were seen just once. The ten largest account for approximately 12% of the sample.

The sequenced material came from memory T cells sorted from blood. The sample's cell subset or site, from its label and the paper: CD45RO+ enriched T cells. The sequence links TRBV19 to TRBJ1-1, and TRBD1 matches 8 of the central bases. The TCR sequence derives from a woman aged 45-65 years in good health. The CDR3 sequence is CASRITGGTGEAFF. The DNA reads TGTGCCAGTAGGATAACGGGGGGGACAGGAGAAGCTTTCTTT.